The TCR beta chain under discussion was sequenced for a study of siplizumab effects on memory and regulatory T cells. Produced via immunoSEQ multiplex PCR; TCRdb's table is partial and in-frame only. Seen here are about 70,000 clones, about 87% observed once, and the top ten hold about 1.5%. The sequencing sample was made of Tregs sorted from blood. This sequence was found in a human donor in good health.

Here the CDR3 reads CASSRGQGAYEQFF. CDR3 sequence (DNA): TGTGCCAGCAGTCGGGGACAGGGGGCTTATGAGCAGTTCTTC. The rearrangement joins TRBV28 to TRBJ2-1; 12 positions match TRBD1. V shed 5 bases and J 8 bases; nucleotides not matched to a gene: 4. Germline-derived CDR1 and CDR2 are MDHEN and SYDVKM. CDR3 size: 14 residues. The full variable domain, rest sourced from reference TRBV28 and TRBJ2-1, is DVKVTQSSRYLVKRTGEKVFLECVQDMDHENMFWYRQDPGLGLRLIYFSYDVKMKEKGDIPEGYSVSREKKERFSLILESASTNQTSMYLCASSRGQGAYEQFFGPGTRLTVL.